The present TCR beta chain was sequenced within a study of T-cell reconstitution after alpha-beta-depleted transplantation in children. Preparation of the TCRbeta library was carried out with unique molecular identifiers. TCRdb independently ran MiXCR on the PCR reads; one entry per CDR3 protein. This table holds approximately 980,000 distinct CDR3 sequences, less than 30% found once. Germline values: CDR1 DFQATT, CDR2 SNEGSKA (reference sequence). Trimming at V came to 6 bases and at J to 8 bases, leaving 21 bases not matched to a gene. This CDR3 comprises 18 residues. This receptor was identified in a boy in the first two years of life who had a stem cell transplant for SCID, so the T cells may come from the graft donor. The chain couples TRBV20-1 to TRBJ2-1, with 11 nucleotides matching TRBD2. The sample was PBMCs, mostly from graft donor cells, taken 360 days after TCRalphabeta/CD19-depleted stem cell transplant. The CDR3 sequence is CSAVGGFRLAGLVDEQFF. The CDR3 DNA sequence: TGCAGTGCGGTTGGGGGGTTCAGACTAGCGGGGTTAGTGGATGAGCAGTTCTTC.